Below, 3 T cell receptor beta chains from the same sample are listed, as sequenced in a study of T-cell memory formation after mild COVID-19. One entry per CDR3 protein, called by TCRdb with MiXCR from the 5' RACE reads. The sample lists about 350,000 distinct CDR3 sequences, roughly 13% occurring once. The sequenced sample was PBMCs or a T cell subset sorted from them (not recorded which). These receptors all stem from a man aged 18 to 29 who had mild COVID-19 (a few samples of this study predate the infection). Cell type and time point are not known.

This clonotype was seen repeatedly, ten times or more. In nucleotides, the CDR3 is TGCAGTGCTGCGGACAGGGCCGAATTTGAGCAGTTCTTC. Encoded protein: CSAADRAEFEQFF. This chain uses TRBV20-1 with TRBJ2-1; 8 positions agree with TRBD1. Looked up from germline, CDR1 is DFQATT and CDR2 is SNEGSKA (reference sequence). The CDR3 consists of 13 residues. V shed 5 bases and J 9 bases; nucleotides not matched to a gene: 9.

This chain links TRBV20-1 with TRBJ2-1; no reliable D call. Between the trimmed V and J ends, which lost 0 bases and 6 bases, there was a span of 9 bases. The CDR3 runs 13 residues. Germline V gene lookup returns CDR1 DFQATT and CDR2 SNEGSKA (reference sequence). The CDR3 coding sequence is TGCAGTGCTAGAGATGGGAACGCCAATGAGCAGTTCTTC. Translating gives CSARDGNANEQFF.

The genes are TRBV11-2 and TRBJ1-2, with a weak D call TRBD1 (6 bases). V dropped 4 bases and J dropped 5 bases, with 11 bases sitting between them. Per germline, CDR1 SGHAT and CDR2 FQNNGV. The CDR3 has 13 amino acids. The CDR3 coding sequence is TGTGCCAGCAGCTCAGAGGGACATTATGGCTACACCTTC. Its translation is CASSSEGHYGYTF.